Presented here are 4 T cell receptor beta chains from one specimen sequenced in a study of T cell repertoires in cytomegalovirus infection. TCRdb called the reads again in MiXCR, with one record for every CDR3 protein. The profile shows around 110,000 distinct CDR3 sequences, roughly a tenth of them singletons. These TCRs are of unknown antigen specificity. Sequencing input: PBMCs, sequenced either directly or after in vitro stimulation (not recorded which). These receptors all stem from a human donor in good health (CMV status not recorded). Some clones in this sample may be carry-over from other donors' samples.

In its sample, this clonotype was seen many times. The gene calls are TRBV20-1 and TRBJ2-3, with TRBD1 identical over 9 bases. Germline CDR1 and CDR2: DFQATT and SNEGSKA (reference sequence). This CDR3 has 14 amino acids. The J segment lost 6 bases and the V segment lost 5 bases, leaving 9 bases of the junction unmatched. The CDR3 sequence is CSAYPGQGGDTQYF. DNA of the CDR3: TGCAGTGCTTATCCGGGACAGGGTGGGGATACGCAGTATTTT.

At least ten counts were recorded for this clonotype. The chain recombines TRBV7-2 with TRBJ2-1; D is possibly TRBD2 (5 bases). CDR3 length: 16 residues. Germline CDR1 reads SGHTA; CDR2 reads FQGNSA. Trimming removed 7 bases from V and 8 bases from J, with 24 bases in between. The CDR3 reads CASTGLLPGHGDEQFF. The CDR3 nucleotides read TGTGCCAGCACCGGCTTATTGCCAGGCCACGGGGATGAGCAGTTCTTC. The variable domain in full, completed from reference TRBV7-2 and TRBJ2-1, reads GAGVSQSPSNKVTEKGKDVELRCDPISGHTALYWYRQSLGQGLEFLIYFQGNSAPDKSGLPSDRFSAERTGGSVSTLTIQRTQQEDSAVYLCASTGLLPGHGDEQFFGPGTRLTVL.

This clonotype was counted between two and nine times. The chain joins TRBV12-3 or TRBV12-4 to TRBJ2-4; 10 bases align to TRBD1. V was pared by 5 bases and J by 6 bases, with 7 bases of the junction left unmatched. The CDR3 consists of 15 residues. The CDR3 bases are TGTGCCAGCAGTCTCCGGGACAGGGGTGGAAACATTCAGTACTTC. Residues: CASSLRDRGGNIQYF.

V is TRBV20-1 and J is TRBJ1-1; a possible D gene is TRBD1 (6 bases). The CDR3 extends over 14 amino acids. CDR1 and CDR2 (germline): DFQATT, SNEGSKA (reference sequence). Trimming shortened V by 5 bases and J by 0 bases, and 13 bases separated the two germline ends. CDR3 region: CSAGGQSMNTEAFF. The CDR3, as DNA: TGCAGTGCTGGGGGACAATCGATGAACACTGAAGCTTTCTTT.